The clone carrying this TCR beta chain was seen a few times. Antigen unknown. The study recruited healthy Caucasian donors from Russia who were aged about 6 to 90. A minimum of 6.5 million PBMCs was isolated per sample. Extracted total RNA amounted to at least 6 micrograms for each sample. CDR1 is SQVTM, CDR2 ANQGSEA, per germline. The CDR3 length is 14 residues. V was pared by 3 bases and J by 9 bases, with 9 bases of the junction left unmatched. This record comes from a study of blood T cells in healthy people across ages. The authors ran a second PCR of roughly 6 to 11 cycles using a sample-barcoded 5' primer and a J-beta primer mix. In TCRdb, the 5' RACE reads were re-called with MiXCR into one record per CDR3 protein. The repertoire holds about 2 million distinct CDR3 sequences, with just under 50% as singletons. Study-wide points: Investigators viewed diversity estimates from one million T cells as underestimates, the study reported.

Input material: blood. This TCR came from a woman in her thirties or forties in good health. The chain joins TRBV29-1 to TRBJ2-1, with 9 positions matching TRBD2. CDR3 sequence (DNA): TGCAGCGTTGATGGGCTAGCGGGGAGTAGTGAGCAGTTCTTC. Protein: CSVDGLAGSSEQFF.